This T cell receptor (beta chain) was profiled in a study of tissue T cells after allogeneic stem cell transplantation. Overall study context: Of the grafts for graft-versus-host disease patients, several were unmodified and three CD34-selected. Where cell numbers permitted, CD3+ T cells were sorted from preserved blood and marrow.

Overall study findings and caveats: Limitations included a small, clinically heterogeneous cohort and limited sampling depth.

V dropped 0 bases and J dropped 4 bases, with 17 bases sitting between them. There are 16 residues in the CDR3. From germline, CDR1 is SGHDT and CDR2 YYEEEE. Note on this clone: The antigen remains unidentified.

Sequencing used immunoSEQ multiplex PCR; TCRdb keeps in-frame clones, though not all of them. The sample carries about 43,000 clones, approximately 92% recorded once. The clonotype was recovered from a woman aged 40-69 years who later had graft-versus-host disease after an allogeneic stem cell transplant. This specimen consisted of blood, obtained before transplantation. The chain combines TRBV5-6 with TRBJ2-7; the D call may be TRBD1 or TRBD2 (5 bases each). For the CDR3, the DNA is TGTGCCAGCAGCTTGGAGCCGCATGGGGGACCTTACGAGCAGTACTTC. This sequence encodes CASSLEPHGGPYEQYF. Variable domain in full (rest from reference TRBV5-6 and TRBJ2-7): DAGVTQSPTHLIKTRGQQVTLRCSPKSGHDTVSWYQQALGQGPQFIFQYYEEEERQRGNFPDRFSGHQFPNYSSELNVNALLLGDSALYLCASSLEPHGGPYEQYFGPGTRLTVT.